This T cell receptor beta chain derives from a study of blood T cell repertoires in COVID-19. The CDR3 totals 12 residues. V lost 7 bases, J lost 8 bases, and 4 bases stayed unmatched. Germline V lookup: CDR1 SNHLY, CDR2 FYNNEI. Original analysis: Estimated nucleated cell counts came from reference gene primer amplification. The method was immunoSEQ multiplex PCR; TCRdb's version includes in-frame clones alone and lacks a portion of them. Clonal size and the V and J genes are those of that table, whereas D and trimming came from the DNA. The sample has over 300,000 clones; around 90% are singletons. The chain employs TRBV2 and TRBJ1-4, with 7 bases that match TRBD1. This TCR came from a man younger than 35 with active or convalescent COVID-19. Sequenced sample: peripheral blood. CDR3 sequence: CASILQGEKLFF. CDR3 sequence (DNA): TGTGCCAGCATCCTACAGGGGGAAAAACTGTTTTTT.